The 12 T cell receptor beta chains in this list originate from one sample, sequenced in a study of a mutant IDH1 vaccine in newly diagnosed glioma. The antigens of these receptors remain unknown. Here immunoSEQ multiplex PCR was the method, and the copy in TCRdb shows in-frame clones only, minus some. Found here are about 32,000 clones, approximately 80% of them singletons; the top ten hold approximately 7.1%. Time point denoted: week 35, safety follow-up. Vaccination used 300 ug of mutant IDH1 20-mer peptide per dose, with topical imiquimod. The sample in question was PBMCs, obtained from a glioma patient whose treatment included an IDH1 peptide vaccine. These receptors originate from a woman aged 18 to 35 with glioma.

Note on this clone: Other DNA sequences in the same sample also yield this CDR3. This rearrangement joins TRBV5-6 to TRBJ1-5; D is possibly TRBD1 (5 bases). CDR3 length equals 16 residues. The V and J ends lost 1 base and 6 bases respectively, with 17 bases between them. CDR1 and CDR2 from the germline V gene are SGHDT and YYEEEE. The DNA for the CDR3 is TGTGCCAGCAGCTTGTTTGCCCAGGGAAGGGGTCAGCCCCAGCATTTT. It translates to CASSLFAQGRGQPQHF.

The chain joins TRBV7-2 to TRBJ2-5; tentative D call: TRBD2 (5 bases). Germline CDR1 reads SGHTA; CDR2 reads FQGNSA. The V gene lost 3 bases and the J gene lost 5 bases, with 13 bases spanning the gap. The CDR3 spans 14 residues. This CDR3 reads CASSFSGVGETQYF. CDR3 DNA: TGTGCCAGCAGCTTTTCCGGGGTGGGGGAGACCCAGTACTTC.

The rearrangement links TRBV30 to TRBJ1-4; D call uncertain. CDR1 and CDR2 (germline): GTSNPN, SVGIG (reference sequence). This CDR3 region has 13 residues. The ends were cut back, 0 bases at V and 7 bases at J, with 9 bases in the middle. CDR3 nucleotide sequence: TGTGCCTGGAGTGTAGTTCTAGGTGAAAAACTGTTTTTT. Translated, it gives CAWSVVLGEKLFF.

V and J are TRBV11-2 and TRBJ2-2; 7 bases line up with TRBD1. The CDR3 totals 17 residues. J gave up 3 bases and V 4 bases, and 11 bases lay outside the gene matches. CDR1 and CDR2 (germline): SGHAT, FQNNGV. CDR3 sequence reads: CASSYPTTGTDTGELFF. CDR3 bases: TGTGCCAGCAGCTACCCGACGACCGGGACAGACACCGGGGAGCTGTTTTTT.

The V gene is TRBV11-3, the J gene TRBJ2-5; D possibly matches TRBD1 or TRBD2 (6 bases each). The CDR3 is 16 residues long. The germline gives CDR1 SGHNT, CDR2 YENEEA. The germline V and J ends were trimmed by 2 bases and 1 base, with 14 bases remaining between them. The CDR3 coding sequence is TGTGCCAGCAGCTTATTAGGGGGGCGGATCCAAGAGACCCAGTACTTC. Its translation is CASSLLGGRIQETQYF.

This chain connects TRBV6-5 to TRBJ2-3; D is perhaps TRBD1 or TRBD2 (5 bases each). The CDR3 covers 14 residues. V lost 7 bases and J lost 4, with 15 bases in between. Per the germline V gene, CDR1 is MNHEY and CDR2 is SVGAGI. In nucleotides, the CDR3 is TGTGCCAGCAACCGGGGCTCCTTTGCAGATACGCAGTATTTT. It is translated as CASNRGSFADTQYF.

This chain uses TRBV21-1 with TRBJ1-4. TRBV21-1 is shown as a pseudogene. The CDR3 has 15 residues. For the CDR3, the DNA is TGTGCCAGCAGCTCTTCCGGGCCCAATAATGAAAAACTGTTTTTT. It codes for CASSSSGPNNEKLFF.

This rearrangement joins TRBV7-3 to TRBJ2-7; D perhaps matches TRBD1 (6 bases). Per the germline V gene, CDR1 is SGHTA and CDR2 is FQGTGA. CDR3 length: 13 residues. V lost 5 bases, J lost 3 bases, and 11 bases lay in between. CDR3 DNA sequence: TGTGCCAGCAGCCACCAGGGGTTCTACGAGCAGTACTTC. Its protein is CASSHQGFYEQYF.

The V call is TRBV5-6, the J call TRBJ1-1, with D maybe TRBD1 (5 bases). V was trimmed by 4 bases and J by 8 bases, leaving 18 bases between them. This CDR3 has 14 amino acids. The germline CDR1 and CDR2 sequences are SGHDT and YYEEEE. The CDR3 protein is CASSPLGLFIEAFF. The CDR3 DNA reads as TGTGCCAGCAGCCCCTTGGGGCTCTTTATAGAAGCTTTCTTT.

This clone has only one observation. The CDR3 nucleotides read TGTGCCAGCAGCCAAGTCGCTGGACTAGCGGGAGGGCCAGGACAACTTGATACGCAGTATTTT. Residues: CASSQVAGLAGGPGQLDTQYF. V usage is TRBV14 and J usage is TRBJ2-3, with 15 bases identical to TRBD2. Germline assignment: CDR1 SGHDN and CDR2 FVKESK. The CDR3 is 21 amino acids. V was clipped by 1 base and J by 6 bases; unmatched bases: 17.

CDR3 loop: CASSLVPGPGSTEAFF. The CDR3 DNA reads as TGTGCCAGCAGCTTAGTGCCGGGACCAGGGAGTACTGAAGCTTTCTTT. The rearrangement joins TRBV11-2 to TRBJ1-1; possible D gene TRBD1, 5 bases. The CDR3 is 16 amino acids. The V gene lost 1 base and the J gene lost 5 bases, with 17 bases spanning the gap. Germline V gene sequence: CDR1 SGHAT, CDR2 FQNNGV.

V usage is TRBV7-2 and J usage is TRBJ1-1; maybe TRBD1 (6 bases). This CDR3 has 13 amino acids. In germline, CDR1 is SGHTA, CDR2 FQGNSA. V gave up 11 bases and J gave up 6 bases, with 19 bases separating them. CDR3 nucleotides: TGTGCCGTGGGGGCAGTCAGTAGCCCTGAAGCTTTCTTT. Protein product: CAVGAVSSPEAFF.